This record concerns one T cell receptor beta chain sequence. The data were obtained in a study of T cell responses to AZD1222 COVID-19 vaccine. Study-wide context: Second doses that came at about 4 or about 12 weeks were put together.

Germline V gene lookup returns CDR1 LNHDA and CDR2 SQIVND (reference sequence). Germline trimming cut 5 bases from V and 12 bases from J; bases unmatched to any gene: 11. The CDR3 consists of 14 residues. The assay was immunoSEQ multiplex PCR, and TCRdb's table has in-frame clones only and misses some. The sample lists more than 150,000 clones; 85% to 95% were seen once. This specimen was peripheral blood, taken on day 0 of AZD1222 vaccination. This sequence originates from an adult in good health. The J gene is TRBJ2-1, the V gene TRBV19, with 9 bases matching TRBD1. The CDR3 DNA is TGTGCCAGTAGTTACGGGACAGGGAAATTTGGGCAGTTCTTC. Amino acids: CASSYGTGKFGQFF. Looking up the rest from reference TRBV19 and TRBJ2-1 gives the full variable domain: DGGITQSPKYLFRKEGQNVTLSCEQNLNHDAMYWYRQDPGQGLRLIYYSQIVNDFQKGDIAEGYSVSREKKESFPLTVTSAQKNPTAFYLCASSYGTGKFGQFFGPGTRLTVL.